The clone carrying this T cell receptor (beta chain) was counted ten times or more. As yet, its antigen is unknown. The sample is drawn from a study of early T cells in non-severe SARS-CoV-2 infection. Study information: The authors sequenced bulk RNA from unsorted whole blood, leaving chains unpaired. Findings and limits, study-wide: VDJdb matching favored anti-spike CD8 responses, missing private and CD4 specificities.

Individual cDNA molecules received unique molecular identifiers. TCRdb passed the 5' RACE reads through MiXCR, listing each CDR3 protein once. The sample contains some 30,000 distinct CDR3 sequences, roughly 9.3% of which appear only once. The germline V gene has CDR1 LNHDA and CDR2 SQIVND (reference sequence). This CDR3 comprises 13 residues. V dropped 6 bases and J dropped 2 bases, with 10 bases sitting between them. Sample: whole blood. The sequence derives from an adult who was a healthcare worker with PCR-confirmed SARS-CoV-2 infection or an uninfected control (not recorded which). The V gene is TRBV19, the J gene TRBJ1-1; D gene unclear. DNA of the CDR3: TGTGCCAGTAGACGGGCAGGAAACACTGAAGCTTTCTTT. This codes for CASRRAGNTEAFF.